Listed below are T cell receptor beta chains from one sample, sequenced in a study of a mutant IDH1 vaccine in newly diagnosed glioma. Sequencing was performed with immunoSEQ multiplex PCR; in TCRdb, only in-frame clones are kept and a portion is missing. The sample holds more than 55,000 clones, roughly 80% seen once. Their antigens remain unidentified. Sequenced here: PBMCs, sampled from a glioma patient whose treatment included an IDH1 peptide vaccine. The source of these receptors is a man aged 25 to 40 with glioma. Each CDR3 is given with its conserved first and last residue. A D gene is named only where the DNA matches it firmly. Some rows have no size entry. The others give once, few or many, or a class for an expanded clone.

cdr3_aa cdr3_nt clone_size j_call d_call v_call
CASSLFARETQYF TGTGCCAGCAGTTTATTCGCGAGGGAGACCCAGTACTTC NA TRBJ2-5 NA TRBV28
CASSPQRGATDTQYF TGTGCCAGCAGCCCCCAGCGGGGGGCCACAGATACGCAGTATTTT NA TRBJ2-3 TRBD2 TRBV7-2
CASSVGPGETQYF TGTGCCAGCAGCGTAGGTCCGGGGGAGACCCAGTACTTC NA TRBJ2-5 NA TRBV9
CASSQLQVTNTGELFF TGCGCCAGCAGTCAACTACAGGTTACGAACACCGGGGAGCTGTTTTTT NA TRBJ2-2 NA TRBV23-1
CSVGTGDSYGYTF TGCAGCGTTGGGACAGGGGATAGCTATGGCTACACCTTC NA TRBJ1-2 TRBD1 TRBV29-1
CASSLARAFF TGTGCCAGCAGCTTAGCTCGGGCTTTCTTT few TRBJ1-1 NA TRBV7-2
CASMRTFGQGRNLDYGYTF TGTGCCAGCATGAGGACGTTCGGACAGGGGCGAAACTTGGACTATGGCTACACCTTC NA TRBJ1-2 TRBD1 TRBV27
CASSRSGLSYEQYF TGTGCCAGCAGCAGGTCCGGACTTTCCTACGAGCAGTACTTC NA TRBJ2-7 NA TRBV21-1
CATSTRTSAYNEQFF TGTGCCACCAGCACCCGGACTAGCGCCTACAATGAGCAGTTCTTC NA TRBJ2-1 TRBD2 TRBV15
CASSTGERTDTQYF TGTGCCAGCAGCACGGGGGAGCGCACAGATACGCAGTATTTT NA TRBJ2-3 NA TRBV11-3
CASSLEIRLSSGNTIYF TGTGCCAGCAGCTTAGAAATTAGGTTGAGCTCTGGAAACACCATATATTTT NA TRBJ1-3 NA TRBV7-9
CASSPPTGFNNEQFF TGTGCCAGCAGTCCCCCGACAGGGTTTAACAATGAGCAGTTCTTC NA TRBJ2-1 TRBD1 TRBV27
CASSLGVFYGYTF TGTGCCAGCAGCCTCGGGGTTTTCTATGGCTACACCTTC NA TRBJ1-2 NA TRBV28
CASSPTDISGNTIYF TGTGCCAGCAGCCCAACCGACATCTCTGGAAACACCATATATTTT NA TRBJ1-3 NA TRBV9
CASSPSAGLNTEAFF TGCGCCAGCAGCCCTTCCGCGGGGCTGAACACTGAAGCTTTCTTT NA TRBJ1-1 NA TRBV5-1
CASRPLAGMETQYF TGTGCCAGTAGACCGCTAGCGGGAATGGAGACCCAGTACTTC NA TRBJ2-5 TRBD2 TRBV19
CASSPAGRDYGYTF TGTGCCAGCTCACCGGCGGGGCGGGACTATGGCTACACCTTC NA TRBJ1-2 NA TRBV18